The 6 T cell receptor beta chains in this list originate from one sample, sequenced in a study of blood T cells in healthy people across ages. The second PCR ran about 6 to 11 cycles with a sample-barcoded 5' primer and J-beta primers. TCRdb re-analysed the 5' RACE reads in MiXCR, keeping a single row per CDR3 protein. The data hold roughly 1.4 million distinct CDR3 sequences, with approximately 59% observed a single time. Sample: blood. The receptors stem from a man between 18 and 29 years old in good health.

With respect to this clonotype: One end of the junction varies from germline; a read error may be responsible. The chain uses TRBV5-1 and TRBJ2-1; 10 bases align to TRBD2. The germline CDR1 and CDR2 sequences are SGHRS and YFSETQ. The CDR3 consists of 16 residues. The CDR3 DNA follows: TGCGCCACCGGACGTAGCGGGGGGATCTCCTACGATGAGCAGTTCTTC. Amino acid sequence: CATGRSGGISYDEQFF.

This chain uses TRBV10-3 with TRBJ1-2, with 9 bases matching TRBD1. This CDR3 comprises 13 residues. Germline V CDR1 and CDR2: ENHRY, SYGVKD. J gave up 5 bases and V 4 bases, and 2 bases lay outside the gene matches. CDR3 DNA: TGTGCCATCAGTGGGGACAGGGCTTATGGCTACACCTTC. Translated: CAISGDRAYGYTF.

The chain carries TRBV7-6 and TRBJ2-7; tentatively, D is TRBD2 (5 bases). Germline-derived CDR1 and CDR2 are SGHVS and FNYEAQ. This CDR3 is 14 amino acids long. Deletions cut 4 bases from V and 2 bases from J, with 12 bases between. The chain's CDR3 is CASSSAGVAYEQYF. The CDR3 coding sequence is TGTGCCAGCAGCTCCGCCGGGGTTGCCTACGAGCAGTACTTC.

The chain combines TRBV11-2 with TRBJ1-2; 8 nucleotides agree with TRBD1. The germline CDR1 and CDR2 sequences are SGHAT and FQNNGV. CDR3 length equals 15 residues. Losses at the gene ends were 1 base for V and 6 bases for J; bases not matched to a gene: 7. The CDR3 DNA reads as TGTGCCAGCAGCTTAGCATTCAGGGGGCATAATGGCTACACCTTC. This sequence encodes CASSLAFRGHNGYTF.

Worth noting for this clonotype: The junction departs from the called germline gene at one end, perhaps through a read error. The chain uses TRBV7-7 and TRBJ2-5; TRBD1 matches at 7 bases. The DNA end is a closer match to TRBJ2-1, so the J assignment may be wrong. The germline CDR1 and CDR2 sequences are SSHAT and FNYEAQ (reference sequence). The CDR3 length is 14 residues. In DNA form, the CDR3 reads TGTGCTAGCAGCAACGACAGGGTTGGGGAGACCCAGTTCTTC. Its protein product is CASSNDRVGETQFF.

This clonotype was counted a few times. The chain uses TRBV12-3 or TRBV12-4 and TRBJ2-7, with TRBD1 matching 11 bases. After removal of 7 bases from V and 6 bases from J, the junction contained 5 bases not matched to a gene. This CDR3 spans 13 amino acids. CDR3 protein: CASTRGTGGEQYF. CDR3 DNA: TGTGCCAGCACCAGGGGGACAGGGGGCGAGCAGTACTTC.